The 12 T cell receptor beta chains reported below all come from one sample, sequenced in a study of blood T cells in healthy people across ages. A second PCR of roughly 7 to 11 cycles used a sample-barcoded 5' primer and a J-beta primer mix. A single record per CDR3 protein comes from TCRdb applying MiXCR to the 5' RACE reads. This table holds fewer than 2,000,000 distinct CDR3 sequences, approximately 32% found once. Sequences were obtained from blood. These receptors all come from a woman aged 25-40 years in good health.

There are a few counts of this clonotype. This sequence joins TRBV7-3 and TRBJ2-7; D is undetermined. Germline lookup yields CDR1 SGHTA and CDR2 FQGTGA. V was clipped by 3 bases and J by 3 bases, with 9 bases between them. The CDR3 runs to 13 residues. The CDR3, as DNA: TGTGCCAGCAGCTTCGATTTCGGCTACGAGCAGTACTTC. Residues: CASSFDFGYEQYF.

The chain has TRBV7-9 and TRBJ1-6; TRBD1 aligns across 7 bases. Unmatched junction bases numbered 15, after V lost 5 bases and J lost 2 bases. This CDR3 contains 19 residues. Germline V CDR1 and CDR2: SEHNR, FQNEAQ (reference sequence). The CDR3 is CASSDLRDSHTTYNSPLHF. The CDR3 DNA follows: TGTGCCAGCAGCGATCTCCGGGACAGCCATACTACCTATAATTCACCCCTCCACTTT.

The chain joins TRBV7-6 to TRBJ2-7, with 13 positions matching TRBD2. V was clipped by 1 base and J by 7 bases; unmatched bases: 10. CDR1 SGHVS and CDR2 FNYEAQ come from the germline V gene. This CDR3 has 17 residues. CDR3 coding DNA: TGTGCCAGCAGCTTAGGGAGGACTAGCGGGAGCTTGAGGGAGCAGTACTTC. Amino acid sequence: CASSLGRTSGSLREQYF.

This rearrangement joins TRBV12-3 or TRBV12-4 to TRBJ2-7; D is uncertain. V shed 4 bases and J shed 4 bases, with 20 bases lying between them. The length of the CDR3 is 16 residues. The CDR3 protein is CASSSSKLIMGYEQYF. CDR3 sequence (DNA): TGTGCCAGCAGTTCTTCCAAGCTGATAATGGGTTACGAGCAGTACTTC.

In DNA, the CDR3 is TGTGCCAGCAGCCCACTAGCGGGGGGTGGGGATACGCAGTATTTT. Translated, it gives CASSPLAGGGDTQYF. The chain recombines TRBV5-5 with TRBJ2-3; 12 bases are a match to TRBD2. The V gene's germline CDR1 is SGHKS and CDR2 YYEKEE (reference sequence). The V gene end was trimmed by 4 bases and the J gene end by 6 bases; junction bases not matched to a gene: 6. The CDR3 consists of 15 residues.

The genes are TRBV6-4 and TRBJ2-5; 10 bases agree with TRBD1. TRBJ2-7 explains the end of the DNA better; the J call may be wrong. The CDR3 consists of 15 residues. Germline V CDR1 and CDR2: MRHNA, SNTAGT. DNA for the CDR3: TGTGCCAGCAGTGCCTACGGGACAGGGGTTAACGAGCAGTACTTC. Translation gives CASSAYGTGVNEQYF.

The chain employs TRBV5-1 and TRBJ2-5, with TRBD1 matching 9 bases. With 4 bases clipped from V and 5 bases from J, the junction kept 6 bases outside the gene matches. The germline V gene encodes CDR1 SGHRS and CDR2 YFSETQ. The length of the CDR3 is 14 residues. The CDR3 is CASSMGTGMETQYF. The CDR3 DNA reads TGCGCCAGCAGCATGGGGACAGGGATGGAGACCCAGTACTTC.

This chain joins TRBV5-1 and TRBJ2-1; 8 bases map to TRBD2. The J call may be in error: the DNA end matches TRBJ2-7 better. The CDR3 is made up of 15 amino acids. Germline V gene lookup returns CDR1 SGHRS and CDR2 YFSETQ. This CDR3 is CASSSTGGAYNEQYF. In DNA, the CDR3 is TGCGCCAGCAGCTCTACGGGAGGGGCATACAATGAGCAGTACTTC.

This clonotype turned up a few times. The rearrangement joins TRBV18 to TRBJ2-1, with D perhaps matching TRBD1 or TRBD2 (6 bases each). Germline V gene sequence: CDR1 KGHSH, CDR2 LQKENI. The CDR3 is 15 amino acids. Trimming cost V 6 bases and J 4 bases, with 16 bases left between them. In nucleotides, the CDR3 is TGTGCCAGCTCCCTCTTGGGGGCGGGATACAATGAGCAGTTCTTC. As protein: CASSLLGAGYNEQFF.

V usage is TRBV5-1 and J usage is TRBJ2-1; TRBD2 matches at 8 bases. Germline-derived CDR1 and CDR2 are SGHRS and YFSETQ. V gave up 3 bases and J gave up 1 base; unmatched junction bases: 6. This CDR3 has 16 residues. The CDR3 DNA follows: TGCGCCAGCAGCTCCCCACTAGCGGAATCCTACAATGAGCAGTTCTTC. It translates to CASSSPLAESYNEQFF. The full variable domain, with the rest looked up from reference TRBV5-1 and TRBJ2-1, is KAGVTQTPRYLIKTRGQQVTLSCSPISGHRSVSWYQQTPGQGLQFLFEYFSETQRNKGNFPGRFSGRQFSNSRSEMNVSTLELGDSALYLCASSSPLAESYNEQFFGPGTRLTVL.

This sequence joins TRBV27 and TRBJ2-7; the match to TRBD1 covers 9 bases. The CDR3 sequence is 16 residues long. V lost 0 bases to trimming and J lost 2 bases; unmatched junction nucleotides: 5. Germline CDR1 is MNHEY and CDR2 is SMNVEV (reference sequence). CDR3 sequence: CASSLSRTGVPYEQYF. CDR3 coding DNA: TGTGCCAGCAGTTTATCCCGGACAGGGGTCCCCTACGAGCAGTACTTC.

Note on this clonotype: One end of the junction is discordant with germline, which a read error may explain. The CDR3 bases are TGCGTCAGCAGCCTGTTATCAGAGGGGGGCAATGAGCAGTTCTTC. Its protein is CVSSLLSEGGNEQFF. J is TRBJ2-1 and V is TRBV5-1; TRBD1 or TRBD2 may be the D gene (6 bases each). Germline V CDR1 and CDR2: SGHRS, YFSETQ. The CDR3 consists of 15 residues.